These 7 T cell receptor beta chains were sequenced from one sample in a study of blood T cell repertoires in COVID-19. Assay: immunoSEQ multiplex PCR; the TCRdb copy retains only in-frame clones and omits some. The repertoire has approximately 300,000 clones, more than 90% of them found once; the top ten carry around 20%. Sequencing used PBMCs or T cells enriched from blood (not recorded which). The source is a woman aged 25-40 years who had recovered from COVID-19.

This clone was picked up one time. CDR3: CASTQGGTYNEQFF. The CDR3 nucleotides are TGTGCCAGCACCCAGGGCGGGACCTACAATGAGCAGTTCTTC. The chain is built from TRBV7-3 and TRBJ2-1, with D possibly matching TRBD2 (6 bases). The CDR3 has 14 residues. The germline CDR1 and CDR2 sequences are SGHTA and FQGTGA. The V and J ends lost 7 bases and 2 bases respectively, with 12 bases between them.

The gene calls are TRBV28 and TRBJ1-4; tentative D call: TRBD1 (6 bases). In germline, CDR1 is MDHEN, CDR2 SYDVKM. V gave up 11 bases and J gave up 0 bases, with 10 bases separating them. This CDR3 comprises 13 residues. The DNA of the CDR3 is TGTGCCTGCGACAGGTCAACTAATGAAAAACTGTTTTTT. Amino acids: CACDRSTNEKLFF.

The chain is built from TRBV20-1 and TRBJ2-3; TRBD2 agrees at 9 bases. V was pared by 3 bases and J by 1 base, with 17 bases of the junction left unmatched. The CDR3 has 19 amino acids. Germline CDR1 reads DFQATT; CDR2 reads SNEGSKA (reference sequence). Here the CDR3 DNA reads TGCAGTGCTAGTAGGCCTAGCGGGACGCTGAGACCTGGCACAGATACGCAGTATTTT. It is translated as CSASRPSGTLRPGTDTQYF.

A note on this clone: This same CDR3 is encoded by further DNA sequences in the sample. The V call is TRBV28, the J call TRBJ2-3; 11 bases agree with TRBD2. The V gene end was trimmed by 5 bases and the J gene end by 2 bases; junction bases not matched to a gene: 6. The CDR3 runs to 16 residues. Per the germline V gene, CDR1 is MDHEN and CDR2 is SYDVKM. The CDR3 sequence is CASSPGTSGLTDTQYF. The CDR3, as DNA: TGTGCCAGCAGTCCTGGGACTAGCGGACTCACAGATACGCAGTATTTT.

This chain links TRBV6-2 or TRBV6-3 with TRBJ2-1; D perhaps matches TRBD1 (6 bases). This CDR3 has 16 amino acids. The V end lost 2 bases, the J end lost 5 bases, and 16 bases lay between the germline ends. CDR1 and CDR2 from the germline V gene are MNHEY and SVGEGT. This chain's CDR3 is CASSYAGTPKHNEQFF. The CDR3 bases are TGTGCCAGCAGTTACGCCGGGACACCCAAGCACAATGAGCAGTTCTTC.

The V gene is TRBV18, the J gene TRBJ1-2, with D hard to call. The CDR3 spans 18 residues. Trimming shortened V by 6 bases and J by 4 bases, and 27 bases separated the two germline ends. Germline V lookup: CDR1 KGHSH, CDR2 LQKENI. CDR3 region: CASSAAGLQTTRGYGYTF. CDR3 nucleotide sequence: TGTGCCAGCTCCGCGGCCGGGCTACAAACAACGCGGGGCTATGGCTACACCTTC.

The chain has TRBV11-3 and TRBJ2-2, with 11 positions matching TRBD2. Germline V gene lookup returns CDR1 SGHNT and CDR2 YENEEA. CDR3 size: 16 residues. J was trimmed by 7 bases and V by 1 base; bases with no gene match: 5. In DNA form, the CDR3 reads TGTGCCAGCAGCTTAGGTCTAGCGGGAGGAATCGGGGAGCTGTTTTTT. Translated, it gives CASSLGLAGGIGELFF. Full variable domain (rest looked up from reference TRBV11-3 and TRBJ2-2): EAGVVQSPRYKIIEKKQPVAFWCNPISGHNTLYWYLQNLGQGPELLIRYENEEAVDDSQLPKDRFSAERLKGVDSTLKIQPAELGDSAVYLCASSLGLAGGIGELFFGEGSRLTVL.